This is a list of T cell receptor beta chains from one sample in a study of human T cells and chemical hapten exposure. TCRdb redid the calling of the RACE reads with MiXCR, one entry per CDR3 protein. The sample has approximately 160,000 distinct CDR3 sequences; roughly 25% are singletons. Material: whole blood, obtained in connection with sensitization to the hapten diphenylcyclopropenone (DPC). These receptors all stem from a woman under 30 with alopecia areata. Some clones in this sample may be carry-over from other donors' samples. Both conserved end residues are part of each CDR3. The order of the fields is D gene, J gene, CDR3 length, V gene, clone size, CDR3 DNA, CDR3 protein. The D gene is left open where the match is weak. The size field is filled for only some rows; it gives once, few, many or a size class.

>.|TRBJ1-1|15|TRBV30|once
TGTGCCTGGATTGAACTGGGGCGGGCGAACACTGAAGCTTTCTTT
CAWIELGRANTEAFF
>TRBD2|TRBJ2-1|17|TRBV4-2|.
TGTGCCAGCAGCCAAGATAAGCGGGGGCGTCGGGAGAATGAGCAGTTCTTC
CASSQDKRGRRENEQFF
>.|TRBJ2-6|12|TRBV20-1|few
TGCAGTGCCGTCGCTGGGGCCAACGTCCTGACTTTC
CSAVAGANVLTF
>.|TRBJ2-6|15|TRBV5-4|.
TGTGCCAGCAGCTTGCGAGGGATCGGGGCCAACGTCCTGACTTTC
CASSLRGIGANVLTF
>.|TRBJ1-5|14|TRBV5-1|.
TGCGCCAGCAGCTTAGGAGACGTGCATCAGCCCCAGCATTTT
CASSLGDVHQPQHF
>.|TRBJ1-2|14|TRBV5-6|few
TGTGTCAGCAGCCTTGAGGGGACGGGGTATGGCTACACCTTC
CVSSLEGTGYGYTF
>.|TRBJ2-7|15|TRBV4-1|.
TGCGCCAGCAGCCAAGAACCGGACGATAGATACGAGCAGTACTTC
CASSQEPDDRYEQYF
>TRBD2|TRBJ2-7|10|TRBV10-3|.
TGTGCCAGGGGAGGGGACTACCAGTACTTC
CARGGDYQYF
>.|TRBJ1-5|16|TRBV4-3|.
TGCGCCAGCAGCCCGGTATTGGGGGGGACGAATCAGCCCCAGCATTTT
CASSPVLGGTNQPQHF
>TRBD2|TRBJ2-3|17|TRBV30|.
TGTGCCTGGAGTTTTGCTCTACTAGCGGATAGCACAGATACGCAGTATTTT
CAWSFALLADSTDTQYF
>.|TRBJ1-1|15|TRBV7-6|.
TGTGCCAGCAGCTTGAGAGGGGGGGGGGCCACTGAAGCTTTCTTT
CASSLRGGGATEAFF
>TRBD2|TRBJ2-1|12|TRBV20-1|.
TGCAGTGCTTGGACTAGCGGGCGGGAGCAGTTCTTC
CSAWTSGREQFF
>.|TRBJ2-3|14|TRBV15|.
TGTGCCACCAGAACGGGAGAGGTGACAGATACGCAGTATTTT
CATRTGEVTDTQYF
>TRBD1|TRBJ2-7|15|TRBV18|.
TGTGCCAGCTCATCCGGGACAGGGGACTTCTACGAGCAGTACTTC
CASSSGTGDFYEQYF
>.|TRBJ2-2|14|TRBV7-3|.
TGTGCCAGCAGCTTCCGGGACAACACCGGGGAGCTGTTTTTT
CASSFRDNTGELFF
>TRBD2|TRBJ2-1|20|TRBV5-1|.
TGCGCCAGCAGCCGAGGGACACTAGCGGGAGGTCATCCCATCTACAATGAGCAGTTCTTC
CASSRGTLAGGHPIYNEQFF
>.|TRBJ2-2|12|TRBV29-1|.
TGCAGCGCCCATCGGGACACCGGGGAGCTGTTTTTT
CSAHRDTGELFF
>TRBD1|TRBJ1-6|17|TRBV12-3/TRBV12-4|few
TGTGCCAGCAGCCAAATATCGACAGGGCGTAGAGATTCACCCCTCCACTTT
CASSQISTGRRDSPLHF
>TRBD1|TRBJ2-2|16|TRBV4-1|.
TGCGCCAGCAGCCAAAGTCCCGGACAGGGGGCCGGGGAGCTGTTTTTT
CASSQSPGQGAGELFF
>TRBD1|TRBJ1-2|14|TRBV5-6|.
TGTGCCAGCAGCCACGGGACAGTCCCCTGGGGCTACACCTTC
CASSHGTVPWGYTF
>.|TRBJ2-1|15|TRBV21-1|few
TGTGCCAGCAGCTTAAGGACTAGCGGGCCCGGTGAGCAGTTCTTC
CASSLRTSGPGEQFF
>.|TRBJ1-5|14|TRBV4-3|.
TGCGCCAGCAGCCAAGACGTGAGGACTCAGCCCCAGCATTTT
CASSQDVRTQPQHF
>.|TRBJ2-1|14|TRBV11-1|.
TGTGCCAGCAGCTTAGCCCAGGCAGGCAATGAGCAGTTCTTC
CASSLAQAGNEQFF
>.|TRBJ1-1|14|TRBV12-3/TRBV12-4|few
TGTGCCAGCGGGTTTCTAGAACCGCCAAAGGAAGCTTTCTTT
CASGFLEPPKEAFF
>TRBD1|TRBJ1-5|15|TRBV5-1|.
TGCGCCAGCAGCTTGGCGGGACAGTCGAATCAGCCCCAGCATTTT
CASSLAGQSNQPQHF
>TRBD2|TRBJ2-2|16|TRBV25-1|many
TGTGCCAGCAGTCCCTCTAGCGGGTCGAACACCGGGGAGCTGTTTTTT
CASSPSSGSNTGELFF
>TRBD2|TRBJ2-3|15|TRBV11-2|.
TGTGCCACCGGGACTAGCCGGGCGGGCACAGATACGCAGTATTTT
CATGTSRAGTDTQYF
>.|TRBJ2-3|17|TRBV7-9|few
TGTGCCAGCAGCACATACAGTTCACGCGGGTATTCTGATACGCAGTATTTT
CASSTYSSRGYSDTQYF
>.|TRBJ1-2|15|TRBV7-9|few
TGTGCCAGCAGCTTAACGGACACAGGAAACTATGGCTACACCTTC
CASSLTDTGNYGYTF
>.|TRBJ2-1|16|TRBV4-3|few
TGCGCCAGCAGCCCTGACAGGTCTAGCTCCTACAATGAGCAGTTCTTC
CASSPDRSSSYNEQFF
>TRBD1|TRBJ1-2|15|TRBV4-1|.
TGCGCCAGCAGCCAACCCAACTCAGGGGGGTATGGCTACACCTTC
CASSQPNSGGYGYTF
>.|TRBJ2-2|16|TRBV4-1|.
TGCGCCAGCAGCCAAGAGCATACCCGAGTCACCGGGGAGCTGTTTTTT
CASSQEHTRVTGELFF
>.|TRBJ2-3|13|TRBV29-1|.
TGCAGCCCTCAGGGATCGGGTCCAGATACGCAGTATTTT
CSPQGSGPDTQYF
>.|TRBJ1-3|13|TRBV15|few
TGTGCCACCAGCAGAGATAAGGGAAACACCATATATTTT
CATSRDKGNTIYF
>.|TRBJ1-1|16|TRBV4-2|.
TGTGCCAGCAGCCAAGAATTCGGGGGGGGAAGCACTGAAGCTTTCTTT
CASSQEFGGGSTEAFF
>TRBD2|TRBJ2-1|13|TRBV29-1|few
TGCAGCGCCCCAAGCGGGGGGATGAATGAGCAGTTCTTC
CSAPSGGMNEQFF
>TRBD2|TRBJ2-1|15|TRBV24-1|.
TGTGCCACCCCGAGGATCAAGCGGGAGGACAATGAGCAGTTCTTC
CATPRIKREDNEQFF
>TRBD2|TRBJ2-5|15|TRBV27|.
TGTGCCAGCAGTTTTAGGTCTAGCGGGCAAGAGACCCAGTACTTC
CASSFRSSGQETQYF
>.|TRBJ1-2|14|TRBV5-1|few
TGCGCCAGCAGCCCTTACAGGGTTCGGTATGGCTACACCTTC
CASSPYRVRYGYTF
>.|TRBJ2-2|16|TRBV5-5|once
TGTGCCAGCAGCTTGGGCCAGGGGAAGTTGGCCGGGGAGCTGTTTTTT
CASSLGQGKLAGELFF
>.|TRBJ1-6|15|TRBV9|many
TGTGCCAGCAGCCCGGGGGAGCGAACTAATTCACCCCTCCACTTT
CASSPGERTNSPLHF
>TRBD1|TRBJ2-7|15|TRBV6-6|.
TGTGCCAGCAGTTCCCCGGACAGGGGGGCCTACGAGCAGTACTTC
CASSSPDRGAYEQYF
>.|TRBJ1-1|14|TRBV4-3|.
TGCGCCAGCAGCCCACAAACGGGGTGGACTGAAGCTTTCTTT
CASSPQTGWTEAFF
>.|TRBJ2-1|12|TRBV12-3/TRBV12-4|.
TGTGCCAGCAGTCACGGCCGAAATGAGCAGTTCTTC
CASSHGRNEQFF
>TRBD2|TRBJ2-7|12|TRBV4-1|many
TGCGCCAGCAGCCAAGACGGGAGGGAGCAGTACTTC
CASSQDGREQYF